This T cell receptor (beta chain) came from a study of blood T cell repertoires in COVID-19 (dated by TCRdb to 2018 to 2021). As for the study more broadly: The collaborator samples originated in the United States, Italy and Spain and spanned the acute and convalescent phases of COVID-19. The sample metadata nearly always contained a de-identified subject ID, COVID-19 status, age in years and sex. Samples were obtained from the ongoing ImmuneRACE study (first 160 participants) and from about 1,300 subjects provided by 6 global collaborators. Where available, HLA class I and class II types were obtained from metadata supplied by the sample provider rather than from assay-based typing. Deeply sampled blood TCRbeta repertoires from subjects exposed to, actively infected with, or recovered from COVID-19 were included in the dataset. A freely available public database, intended as a resource for researchers studying the immune response to SARS-CoV-2, is where the repertoires were released. The material from the prospective study consisted of cDNA or gDNA derived from T cells, B-cell-depleted T cells, or PBMCs.

TCRbeta CDR3 regions were amplified from genomic DNA by means of the immunoSEQ Assay, a bias-controlled multiplex PCR. The published analysis was carried out like this. Within the assay, amplification of reference gene primers was used to estimate how many nucleated cells each sample contained. To quantify the absolute abundance of each unique TCRbeta CDR3 rearrangement, sequence reads were collapsed and filtered. For each sample, productive Simpson clonality was calculated as the square root of Simpson's diversity index over productive rearrangements. TCRdb took over this immuneACCESS table, retaining in-frame rearrangements with V and J assigned. Such tables are incomplete; in checked studies, under half of the missing clones stem from an unresolved V gene, and the remainder is unexplained. V, J and clone size derive from that table, while D and trimming were established from the DNA sequence. The sample yields around 270,000 clones; about 85% were counted once. The ten biggest clones cover roughly 4% of the sample.

Samples from volunteer blood donors who had recovered from COVID-19 were contributed by a second Seattle source. Each collaborating institution followed its own protocols to collect whole blood in K2EDTA tubes. For TCRbeta analysis, collaborators shipped samples in one of three forms: frozen whole blood, isolated PBMCs, or DNA extracted from either of those sample types. Clipping removes 6 bases from V and 1 base from J, with 5 as the unmatched junction base count. Spanning cysteine to phenylalanine, the CDR3 consists of 14 amino acids. Only the CDR3 region is kept as DNA, spanning 42 bases read in frame from base 1. For CDR1 and CDR2, the germline V gene lists SNHLY and FYNNEI. What the authors observed across the whole study: The quantity of clinical and demographic metadata differed by source and by participant and was supplied without curation.

Regarding this clone: This clone's antigen is unknown. No clone much larger than this one lies a single base away; base qualities are absent.

The sample comprised peripheral blood. The chain uses TRBV2 and TRBJ2-7; TRBD1 aligns with 8 central bases. The TCR was taken from a man aged 60 to 75 who had recovered from COVID-19. The CDR3 corresponds to CASSFGTGSYEQYF. The DNA is TGTGCCAGCAGCTTCGGGACAGGATCCTACGAGCAGTACTTC.